Shown below are 29 T cell receptor beta chains from a single sample sequenced in a study of blood T cell repertoires in COVID-19. Sequencing was performed with immunoSEQ multiplex PCR; in TCRdb, only in-frame clones are kept and a portion is missing. Here the sample spans tens of thousands of clones, 75% to 90% being singletons. The specimen was peripheral blood. These receptor sequences come from a human donor in a cohort sampled during active COVID-19.

V gene TRBV11-2 combines with J gene TRBJ2-7; TRBD1 agrees at 12 bases. Germline assignment: CDR1 SGHAT and CDR2 FQNNGV. The CDR3 totals 19 residues. The V and J ends lost 4 bases and 3 bases, in that order; junction bases with no gene match: 16. The CDR3 reads CASSSKPGTGGFANYEQYF. The CDR3 DNA follows: TGTGCCAGCAGCTCTAAACCCGGGACAGGGGGCTTCGCCAACTACGAGCAGTACTTC.

The gene calls are TRBV28 and TRBJ2-5, with 12 bases lining up with TRBD1. Germline V gene sequence: CDR1 MDHEN, CDR2 SYDVKM. The CDR3 spans 15 residues. V was pared by 5 bases and J by 5 bases, with 6 bases of the junction left unmatched. In DNA form, the CDR3 reads TGTGCCAGCAGTCCTGGGACAGGGGGCGCGGAGACCCAGTACTTC. Translation: CASSPGTGGAETQYF. The full variable domain, its missing parts supplied by reference TRBV28 and TRBJ2-5, is DVKVTQSSRYLVKRTGEKVFLECVQDMDHENMFWYRQDPGLGLRLIYFSYDVKMKEKGDIPEGYSVSREKKERFSLILESASTNQTSMYLCASSPGTGGAETQYFGPGTRLLVL.

This chain uses TRBV7-8 with TRBJ1-2; perhaps TRBD1 as D (5 bases). CDR3 length equals 13 residues. Per the germline V gene, CDR1 is SGHVS and CDR2 is FQNEAQ. The V and J ends lost 3 bases and 7 bases respectively, with 12 bases between them. As DNA, the CDR3 is TGTGCCAGCAGCTTTGCAGGGCTGGGTGGCTACACCTTC. Residues: CASSFAGLGGYTF.

This clone was detected only once. The chain employs TRBV10-1 and TRBJ2-2, with TRBD1 matching over 9 bases. Germline values: CDR1 WNHNN, CDR2 SYGVQD (reference sequence). V lost 4 bases and J lost 7; bases outside the gene matches: 16. The CDR3 consists of 18 residues. This chain's CDR3 is CASSGPGAPDRGVGELFF. In DNA form, the CDR3 reads TGCGCCAGCAGTGGGCCCGGGGCACCGGACAGGGGTGTCGGGGAGCTGTTTTTT.

This rearrangement joins TRBV4-1 to TRBJ1-1, with 8 nucleotides matching TRBD1. CDR1 MGHRA and CDR2 YSYEKL come from the germline V gene. V shed 3 bases and J 4 bases; nucleotides not matched to a gene: 4. The CDR3 spans 14 residues. CDR3: CASSQNRGSTEAFF. The CDR3 region has the DNA TGCGCCAGCAGCCAGAACAGGGGGTCCACTGAAGCTTTCTTT.

CDR3 DNA sequence: TGTGCCAGCAGAAGCTATCGGGGGGCCTACGAGCAGTACTTC. Its translation: CASRSYRGAYEQYF. The J gene is TRBJ2-7, the V gene TRBV28; 7 positions match TRBD2. CDR1 is MDHEN, CDR2 SYDVKM, per germline. V shed 6 bases, J shed 2 bases, and the junction held 7 bases outside the gene matches. The CDR3 covers 14 residues.

The DNA of the CDR3 is TGTGCCAGCAGCCAAAGCGGGTTGCCGGGGGAGACCCAGTACTTC. Protein: CASSQSGLPGETQYF. The genes are TRBV11-2 and TRBJ2-5, with D tentatively TRBD2 (6 bases). The V end was cut by 5 bases, the J end by 5 bases, with 18 bases between. Germline loops: CDR1 SGHAT, CDR2 FQNNGV. This CDR3 has 15 amino acids.

This chain connects TRBV19 to TRBJ1-3; 7 bases align to TRBD1. J was trimmed by 4 bases and V by 4 bases; bases with no gene match: 4. Germline V CDR1 and CDR2: LNHDA, SQIVND (reference sequence). The CDR3 runs to 14 residues. In DNA, the CDR3 is TGTGCCAGTAGTAGACAGGGTTCGGGAAACACCATATATTTT. This encodes CASSRQGSGNTIYF.

The DNA of the CDR3 is TGTGCAGCCGGAGGGGGCGCTGGAAACACCATATATTTT. Protein sequence: CAAGGGAGNTIYF. The V gene is TRBV2, the J gene TRBJ1-3; 7 bases line up with TRBD1. The CDR3 covers 13 residues. The V gene's germline CDR1 is SNHLY and CDR2 FYNNEI.

The rearrangement uses TRBV7-9 and TRBJ2-7, with D possibly TRBD2 on 6 matching bases. CDR1 and CDR2 from the germline V gene are SEHNR and FQNEAQ (reference sequence). This CDR3 region has 15 residues. Between the trimmed V and J ends, which lost 1 base and 4 bases, there was a span of 14 bases. The CDR3 DNA sequence: TGTGCCAGCAGCTTAGTGGGCGGGACGTTGTACGAGCAGTACTTC. Protein sequence: CASSLVGGTLYEQYF.

V is TRBV28 and J is TRBJ1-2, with 10 bases aligning to TRBD1. The CDR3 length is 15 residues. Looked up from germline, CDR1 is MDHEN and CDR2 is SYDVKM. V shed 2 bases, J shed 5 bases, and the junction held 5 bases outside the gene matches. The CDR3 reads CASSLAGQGIYGYTF. Written as DNA, the CDR3 is TGTGCCAGCAGTTTAGCGGGACAGGGGATTTATGGCTACACCTTC.

V is TRBV19 and J is TRBJ1-1; 10 bases fit TRBD1. This CDR3 region has 17 residues. Per germline, CDR1 LNHDA and CDR2 SQIVND (reference sequence). The V and J ends lost 5 bases and 2 bases, in that order; junction bases with no gene match: 11. CDR3 loop: CASSRRDRGDANTEAFF. The CDR3, as DNA: TGTGCCAGTAGTCGGAGGGACAGGGGAGATGCCAACACTGAAGCTTTCTTT.

This chain joins TRBV10-2 and TRBJ2-7; 8 bases match TRBD2. CDR1 is WSHSY and CDR2 is SAAADI in the germline V gene. CDR3 size: 13 residues. V was pared by 4 bases and J by 6 bases, with 5 bases of the junction left unmatched. The DNA of the CDR3 is TGCGCCAGCAGTGTCGGACTAGCTTTCGAGCAGTACTTC. It translates to CASSVGLAFEQYF.

The chain combines TRBV6-1 with TRBJ1-1; possible D gene TRBD1, 5 bases. CDR3 length equals 15 residues. Germline CDR1 is MNHNS and CDR2 is SASEGT. Trimming took off 2 bases at V and 4 bases at J, with 14 bases between the two ends. CDR3 residues: CASSESWQGVTEAFF. For the CDR3, the DNA is TGTGCCAGCAGTGAAAGTTGGCAGGGCGTCACTGAAGCTTTCTTT.

The CDR3 nucleotides are TGTGCCAGCAGCTCACGGCGACTAGCGGGAGGGCCGGAGCAGTTCTTC. Translation gives CASSSRRLAGGPEQFF. The genes are TRBV5-6 and TRBJ2-1; 14 nucleotides line up with TRBD2. Germline V CDR1 and CDR2: SGHDT, YYEEEE. The V segment lost 3 bases and the J segment 10 bases; nucleotides outside the gene matches: 9. This CDR3 contains 16 residues.

The chain links TRBV21-1 to TRBJ2-5; the listed D gene, TRBD2, was not tested against the DNA. TRBV21-1 is recorded as a pseudogene. This CDR3 is built from 15 residues. The CDR3 bases are TGTGCCAGCAGCAGAGAGTCGGGATATGGCGAGACCCAGTACTTC. Its translation is CASSRESGYGETQYF.

The chain joins TRBV18 to TRBJ2-2; no clear D gene. The germline gives CDR1 KGHSH, CDR2 LQKENI. The CDR3 contains 14 residues. The ends were cut back, 1 base at V and 8 bases at J, with 11 bases in the middle. In DNA, the CDR3 is TGTGCCAGCTCACCACAATTCGACGGGGGGGAGCTGTTTTTT. Translated, it gives CASSPQFDGGELFF.

The genes are TRBV27 and TRBJ1-2, with D maybe TRBD1 (5 bases). Germline V lookup: CDR1 MNHEY, CDR2 SMNVEV (reference sequence). This CDR3 has 13 residues. The ends were cut back, 6 bases at V and 7 bases at J, with 15 bases in the middle. This CDR3 reads CASSGGGTGGYTF. CDR3 sequence (DNA): TGTGCCAGCAGCGGTGGGGGGACTGGTGGCTACACCTTC.

The chain links TRBV9 to TRBJ1-1; 8 positions match TRBD1. Trimming took 3 bases from V and 6 from J; bases not matched to a gene: 4. The CDR3 extends over 13 amino acids. Germline lookup yields CDR1 SGDLS and CDR2 YYNGEE. The CDR3, as DNA: TGTGCCAGCAGCGGAGACAGGGGAGCTGAAGCTTTCTTT. This codes for CASSGDRGAEAFF.

The J gene is TRBJ2-7, the V gene TRBV4-1, with unresolved D. This CDR3 has 15 residues. Germline V lookup: CDR1 MGHRA, CDR2 YSYEKL. V gave up 0 bases and J gave up 3 bases, with 12 bases separating them. The CDR3 nucleotides read TGCGCCAGCAGCCAAGATTATTATGGCGGCTACGAGCAGTACTTC. It specifies CASSQDYYGGYEQYF.

This clone was found once. The rearrangement links TRBV6-5 to TRBJ2-3, with TRBD2 identical over 9 bases. CDR1 MNHEY and CDR2 SVGAGI come from the germline V gene. The CDR3 totals 16 residues. J was trimmed by 1 base and V by 2 bases; bases with no gene match: 4. CDR3 protein: CASSYRTSGRTDTQYF. DNA for the CDR3: TGTGCCAGCAGTTACCGCACTAGCGGGCGCACAGATACGCAGTATTTT.

This clone showed up just once. The chain links TRBV7-8 to TRBJ2-1, with 15 bases lining up with TRBD2. The germline V gene has CDR1 SGHVS and CDR2 FQNEAQ. V gave up 5 bases and J gave up 9 bases; unmatched junction bases: 8. There are 16 residues in the CDR3. The DNA of the CDR3 is TGTGCCAGCAGCGTAGGACTAGCGGGAGGGCCGGGTGAGCAGTTCTTC. It yields the protein CASSVGLAGGPGEQFF. The full variable domain, in which reference TRBV7-8 and TRBJ2-1 provide the parts outside the CDR3, is GAGVSQSPRYKVAKRGQDVALRCDPISGHVSLFWYQQALGQGPEFLTYFQNEAQLDKSGLPSDRFFAERPEGSVSTLKIQRTQQEDSAVYLCASSVGLAGGPGEQFFGPGTRLTVL.

This chain uses TRBV7-9 with TRBJ2-3; possible D gene TRBD2, 5 bases. Germline CDR1 reads SEHNR; CDR2 reads FQNEAQ (reference sequence). The V gene lost 0 bases and the J gene lost 6 bases, with 10 bases spanning the gap. The CDR3 is 14 amino acids. The CDR3 protein is CASSLAGSQDTQYF. The DNA of the CDR3 is TGTGCCAGCAGCTTAGCGGGGAGCCAGGATACGCAGTATTTT.

The sample holds one count of this clone. The gene calls are TRBV9 and TRBJ2-5, with D uncertain. This CDR3 spans 13 amino acids. V lost 0 bases and J lost 4, with 7 bases in between. Per germline, CDR1 SGDLS and CDR2 YYNGEE. The CDR3 here is CASSVGGRETQYF. In nucleotides, the CDR3 is TGTGCCAGCAGCGTAGGTGGGCGAGAGACCCAGTACTTC.

The rearrangement links TRBV6-6 to TRBJ1-4; a weak D match, TRBD1 (5 bases). The CDR3 totals 15 residues. V lost 7 bases, J lost 8 bases, and 20 bases lay in between. Germline V gene data show CDR1 as MNHNY and CDR2 as SVGAGI (reference sequence). The CDR3 DNA reads TGTGCCAGCAAGAGAGCCGGAGGGGAAGGAGAAAAACTGTTTTTT. Translating it yields CASKRAGGEGEKLFF.

The V and J genes are TRBV6-4 and TRBJ2-5; TRBD2 is a possible D gene (7 bases). The CDR3 is made up of 17 amino acids. V was shortened by 0 bases and J by 2 bases, with 16 bases between the two germline ends. Germline CDR1 and CDR2: MRHNA and SNTAGT. CDR3 sequence: CASSDSGGLADQETQYF. Written as DNA, the CDR3 is TGTGCCAGCAGTGACTCTGGGGGGCTAGCGGATCAAGAGACCCAGTACTTC.

The chain uses TRBV11-3 and TRBJ2-1; maybe TRBD2 (5 bases). The CDR3 runs 15 residues. Deletions cut 3 bases from V and 4 bases from J, with 13 bases between. Germline V gene sequence: CDR1 SGHNT, CDR2 YENEEA. CDR3 bases: TGTGCCAGCAGCTTGGAGAGGGCGAGGTACAATGAGCAGTTCTTC. This encodes CASSLERARYNEQFF.

This clone was detected only once. The CDR3 spells CASRLSGGTLNGYTF. CDR3 in DNA: TGTGCCAGCAGACTCTCAGGGGGGACCCTTAATGGCTACACCTTC. The chain employs TRBV28 and TRBJ1-2; 7 positions match TRBD1. This CDR3 spans 15 amino acids. Germline V gene lookup returns CDR1 MDHEN and CDR2 SYDVKM. The trim removed 6 bases at V and 6 bases at J, leaving 13 bases unmatched.

Concerning this clone itself: The sample contains more than one DNA sequence encoding this CDR3. V usage is TRBV4-1 and J usage is TRBJ2-5; D might be TRBD1 (5 bases). Germline V gene lookup returns CDR1 MGHRA and CDR2 YSYEKL. The germline V and J ends were trimmed by 2 bases and 5 bases, with 12 bases remaining between them. The CDR3 runs 14 residues. This chain's CDR3 is CASSQTGSGETQYF. The CDR3 DNA sequence: TGCGCCAGCAGCCAAACCGGGTCAGGGGAGACCCAGTACTTC.